The 32 T cell receptor beta chains in this list originate from one sample, sequenced in a study of blood T cell repertoires in COVID-19 (dated by TCRdb to about 2020). The library was built by means of the immunoSEQ multiplex PCR assay. This immuneACCESS table, as held by TCRdb, lists in-frame sequences with V and J called but not all clones. Of the missing ones, under half trace to an unresolved V gene in checked studies; the others have no known cause. The sample table lists more than 85,000 clones, about 81% of them with a count of one. The top ten clones comprise roughly a quarter of the sample. The material sequenced was peripheral blood. The receptors originated from a man aged 65-85 years with acute or convalescent COVID-19.

The V call is TRBV7-2, the J call TRBJ1-2, with D perhaps matching TRBD1 (6 bases). Trimming pared 5 bases from V and 8 bases from J, leaving 21 bases between. The CDR3 totals 15 residues. Per the germline V gene, CDR1 is SGHTA and CDR2 is FQGNSA. The CDR3 region has the DNA TGTGCCAGCAGCCCTCGTGCAGGGGATAGACCGGGCTACACCTTC. This codes for CASSPRAGDRPGYTF.

This clone came up many times. The genes are TRBV28 and TRBJ2-5; 7 nucleotides line up with TRBD2. Germline V gene data show CDR1 as MDHEN and CDR2 as SYDVKM. The CDR3 runs 15 residues. Trimming cost V 6 bases and J 3 bases; bases outside gene matches: 10. The DNA for the CDR3 is TGTGCCAGCAGCCCAGGTCGGCGGGAGAAAGAGACCCAGTACTTC. Its translation is CASSPGRREKETQYF. Together with reference TRBV28 and TRBJ2-5, the CDR3 gives the full variable domain: DVKVTQSSRYLVKRTGEKVFLECVQDMDHENMFWYRQDPGLGLRLIYFSYDVKMKEKGDIPEGYSVSREKKERFSLILESASTNQTSMYLCASSPGRREKETQYFGPGTRLLVL.

This clone was observed a handful of times. The V gene is TRBV7-2, the J gene TRBJ2-2; weak D call: TRBD1 (6 bases). V was clipped by 3 bases and J by 6 bases, with 8 bases between them. CDR1 SGHTA and CDR2 FQGNSA come from the germline V gene. This CDR3 has 13 amino acids. CDR3 nucleotides: TGTGCCAGCAGCTTGAACAGGGCCGGGGAGCTGTTTTTT. Translating gives CASSLNRAGELFF.

The chain couples TRBV25-1 to TRBJ2-7; no reliable D call. Trimming took off 3 bases at V and 4 bases at J, with 4 bases between the two ends. The CDR3 contains 11 residues. The germline V gene has CDR1 MGHDK and CDR2 SYGVNS. The CDR3 bases are TGTGCCAGCAGTGAGAGGTACGAGCAGTACTTC. Its translation: CASSERYEQYF.

This clone was detected a few times. This chain uses TRBV5-6 with TRBJ1-5, with 9 bases matching TRBD1. Losses at the gene ends were 1 base for V and 4 bases for J; bases not matched to a gene: 6. The CDR3 is made up of 16 amino acids. Germline-derived CDR1 and CDR2 are SGHDT and YYEEEE. CDR3 sequence: CASSLSAGTGNQPQHF. Here the CDR3 DNA reads TGTGCCAGCAGCTTGTCTGCCGGGACAGGGAATCAGCCCCAGCATTTT.

This clone came up many times. V is TRBV9 and J is TRBJ1-1; 9 bases align to TRBD1. CDR3 length equals 15 residues. In germline, CDR1 is SGDLS, CDR2 YYNGEE. Germline trimming cut 0 bases from V and 4 bases from J; bases unmatched to any gene: 4. The CDR3 bases are TGTGCCAGCAGCGTAGACGGGACAGGGCTCACTGAAGCTTTCTTT. The encoded protein is CASSVDGTGLTEAFF.

The chain has TRBV12-3 or TRBV12-4 and TRBJ2-7; D call uncertain. The CDR3 consists of 13 residues. Trimming shortened V by 6 bases and J by 0 bases, and 9 bases separated the two germline ends. CDR3 protein: CASSPQVSYEQYF. The CDR3 DNA reads TGTGCCAGCAGCCCCCAGGTCTCCTACGAGCAGTACTTC.

The table lists this clone with a few counts. The chain carries TRBV3-1 (or the pseudogene TRBV3-2) and TRBJ2-2, with TRBD2 matching over 11 bases. From germline, CDR1 is LGHDT and CDR2 YNNKEL (reference sequence). The CDR3 contains 16 residues. J lost 3 bases, V lost 6 bases, and 6 bases had no gene match. The CDR3 DNA sequence: TGTGCCAGCAGACCCGGGACTAGCGGAGACACCGGGGAGCTGTTTTTT. Encoded protein: CASRPGTSGDTGELFF.

The chain joins TRBV13 to TRBJ1-5; D is unclear. From germline, CDR1 is PRHDT and CDR2 FYEKMQ (reference sequence). Trimming removed 0 bases at V and 6 bases at J, with 6 bases between. The CDR3 totals 13 residues. CDR3 coding DNA: TGTGCCAGCAGCTTAGGCCCCCTTCAGCCCCAGCATTTT. Its translation is CASSLGPLQPQHF. The full variable domain, completed using reference TRBV13 and TRBJ1-5, is AAGVIQSPRHLIKEKRETATLKCYPIPRHDTVYWYQQGPGQDPQFLISFYEKMQSDKGSIPDRFSAQQFSDYHSELNMSSLELGDSALYFCASSLGPLQPQHFGDGTRLSIL.

The chain is built from TRBV21-1 and TRBJ2-1; TRBD1 is the table's D call, not checked against the DNA. TRBV21-1 is noted as a pseudogene. The CDR3 is 12 residues long. As DNA, the CDR3 is TGTGCCGGGCCAATAGGCTACAATGAGCAGTTCTTC. Its protein product is CAGPIGYNEQFF.

The chain carries TRBV3-1 (or the pseudogene TRBV3-2) and TRBJ2-1, with D maybe TRBD2 (5 bases). The CDR3 totals 14 residues. Germline assignment: CDR1 LGHDT and CDR2 YNNKEL (reference sequence). The V and J ends lost 2 bases and 8 bases respectively, with 13 bases between them. The CDR3 here is CASSQSIREDEQFF. CDR3 bases: TGTGCCAGCAGCCAATCTATCCGGGAAGATGAGCAGTTCTTC.

V gene TRBV3-1 (or the pseudogene TRBV3-2) combines with J gene TRBJ1-5; TRBD1 matches 7 bases. The CDR3 totals 15 residues. From germline, CDR1 is LGHDT and CDR2 YNNKEL (reference sequence). V gave up 4 bases and J gave up 5 bases; unmatched junction bases: 8. CDR3 DNA sequence: TGTGCCAGCAGCCCACGGAGGCAGGGGGATCAGCCCCAGCATTTT. Translation gives CASSPRRQGDQPQHF.

This clone was seen more than once but under ten times. The chain links TRBV5-5 to TRBJ1-4; D perhaps matches TRBD1 (5 bases). V gave up 0 bases and J gave up 8 bases, with 11 bases separating them. From germline, CDR1 is SGHKS and CDR2 YYEKEE (reference sequence). The CDR3 runs 14 residues. CDR3 residues: CASSLGYSGEKLFF. The CDR3 DNA sequence: TGTGCCAGCAGCTTGGGATACTCAGGGGAAAAACTGTTTTTT.

The sample holds one count of this clone. This chain uses TRBV23-1 with TRBJ1-6; the match to TRBD1 covers 9 bases. TRBV23-1 is treated as an ORF (open reading frame) with a function not yet certain. The CDR3 is 19 residues long. The V segment lost 6 bases and the J segment 5 bases; nucleotides outside the gene matches: 17. The CDR3 DNA reads TGCGCCAGCAGCCTCAATCGCGGGGACCGGGACAGGGATAATTCACCCCTCCACTTT. This translates into CASSLNRGDRDRDNSPLHF.

This chain connects TRBV14 to TRBJ2-1, with 7 bases that match TRBD1. Germline CDR1 is SGHDN and CDR2 is FVKESK. Trimming took 1 base from V and 2 from J; bases not matched to a gene: 8. The CDR3 totals 17 residues. The CDR3 sequence: CASSQVPYRGTYNEQFF. The CDR3 DNA reads as TGTGCCAGCAGCCAAGTGCCCTACAGGGGAACCTACAATGAGCAGTTCTTC.

The chain's CDR3 is CASSLGLQGRRGEQYF. DNA for the CDR3: TGTGCCAGCAGCTTGGGCCTGCAGGGAAGGAGAGGAGAGCAGTACTTC. V gene TRBV5-5 combines with J gene TRBJ2-7, with a possible D match to TRBD1 (5 bases). V was trimmed by 0 bases and J by 7 bases, leaving 20 bases between them. The CDR3 is made up of 16 amino acids. Germline V gene lookup returns CDR1 SGHKS and CDR2 YYEKEE (reference sequence). The whole variable domain, filled in from reference TRBV5-5 and TRBJ2-7, reads DAGVTQSPTHLIKTRGQQVTLRCSPISGHKSVSWYQQVLGQGPQFIFQYYEKEERGRGNFPDRFSARQFPNYSSELNVNALLLGDSALYLCASSLGLQGRRGEQYFGPGTRLTVT.

The gene calls are TRBV28 and TRBJ1-1, with D tentatively TRBD1 (6 bases). CDR1 is MDHEN, CDR2 SYDVKM, per germline. This CDR3 region has 13 residues. CDR3 bases: TGTTCGATAGGGGGACGGTTGAACACTGAAGCTTTCTTT. Amino acids: CSIGGRLNTEAFF.

This clone was detected only a few times. The rearrangement links TRBV10-3 to TRBJ1-5; D not resolved. The CDR3 consists of 13 residues. Germline V gene data show CDR1 as ENHRY and CDR2 as SYGVKD. V was trimmed by 6 bases and J by 0 bases, leaving 6 bases between them. CDR3 in DNA: TGTGCCATCAGGGCGGATAGCAATCAGCCCCAGCATTTT. This encodes CAIRADSNQPQHF.

The V call is TRBV6-5, the J call TRBJ1-1; no reliable D call. Per the germline V gene, CDR1 is MNHEY and CDR2 is SVGAGI. The CDR3 is 16 amino acids. V lost 2 bases to trimming and J lost 4 bases, with 17 bases between them. The CDR3 bases are TGTGCCAGCAGTTACGCTGAGATGATAAGCTCCACTGAAGCTTTCTTT. Amino acids: CASSYAEMISSTEAFF.

The chain links TRBV5-5 to TRBJ2-7; 11 bases match TRBD1. The length of the CDR3 is 15 residues. V dropped 4 bases and J dropped 1; count of bases not matched to a gene: 4. CDR1 and CDR2 (germline): SGHKS, YYEKEE (reference sequence). The CDR3 sequence: CASSTGTGGSYEQYF. CDR3 nucleotide sequence: TGTGCCAGCAGCACCGGGACAGGGGGTTCCTACGAGCAGTACTTC.

This chain connects TRBV5-6 to TRBJ2-6; D gene ambiguous. CDR1 is SGHDT, CDR2 YYEEEE, per germline. This CDR3 is 14 amino acids long. V was clipped by 4 bases and J by 0 bases, with 5 bases between them. The CDR3 nucleotides read TGTGCCAGCAGCCGTCTCTCTGGGGCCAACGTCCTGACTTTC. Translated: CASSRLSGANVLTF.

This clone has only a few counts. This chain connects TRBV4-1 to TRBJ2-3; D ambiguous. V was trimmed by 1 base and J by 0 bases, leaving 11 bases between them. The germline CDR1 and CDR2 sequences are MGHRA and YSYEKL. The CDR3 has 16 amino acids. This CDR3 is CASSQVSATSTDTQYF. The CDR3 nucleotides are TGCGCCAGCAGCCAAGTTAGTGCGACTAGCACAGATACGCAGTATTTT.

This clone was seen repeatedly, ten times or more. The chain has TRBV9 and TRBJ2-1; 11 bases agree with TRBD1. This CDR3 is built from 15 residues. Germline V CDR1 and CDR2: SGDLS, YYNGEE. Losses at the gene ends were 3 bases for V and 6 bases for J; bases not matched to a gene: 5. The chain's CDR3 is CASSASGTGGNEQFF. The CDR3 nucleotides read TGTGCCAGCAGCGCATCCGGGACAGGGGGCAATGAGCAGTTCTTC.

The DNA for the CDR3 is TGTGCCTGGGCCCAAGCGGGAGCCCGAGCCTACGAGCAGTACTTC. As protein: CAWAQAGARAYEQYF. J is TRBJ2-7 and V is TRBV30; 8 nucleotides line up with TRBD2. CDR3 length: 15 residues. Trimming at V came to 5 bases and at J to 2 bases, leaving 11 bases not matched to a gene. In germline, CDR1 is GTSNPN, CDR2 SVGIG (reference sequence). Using reference TRBV30 and TRBJ2-7 for the parts outside the CDR3, the full variable domain is SQTIHQWPATLVQPVGSPLSLECTVEGTSNPNLYWYRQAAGRGLQLLFYSVGIGQISSEVPQNLSASRPQDRQFILSSKKLLLSDSGFYLCAWAQAGARAYEQYFGPGTRLTVT.

This rearrangement joins TRBV10-3 to TRBJ2-1; weak D call: TRBD2 (6 bases). The V and J ends lost 6 bases and 3 bases respectively, with 18 bases between them. Germline CDR1 reads ENHRY; CDR2 reads SYGVKD. There are 16 residues in the CDR3. The CDR3 here is CAISLLARNGYNEQFF. In nucleotides, the CDR3 is TGTGCCATCAGCCTACTAGCCCGGAATGGCTACAATGAGCAGTTCTTC.

J is TRBJ2-1 and V is TRBV18; TRBD2 matches 12 bases. Germline V CDR1 and CDR2: KGHSH, LQKENI. CDR3 size: 14 residues. V shed 6 bases, J shed 7 bases, and the junction held 4 bases outside the gene matches. The CDR3 DNA sequence: TGTGCCAGCTCCCAAACTAGCGGGGGGAATGAGCAGTTCTTC. It encodes CASSQTSGGNEQFF.

The chain links TRBV19 to TRBJ2-7, with 14 bases identical to TRBD2. The CDR3 totals 18 residues. The ends lost 4 bases at V and 2 bases at J; junction bases unmatched: 10. In germline, CDR1 is LNHDA, CDR2 SQIVND (reference sequence). CDR3: CASSRSGTSGSTPYEQYF. Here the CDR3 DNA reads TGTGCCAGTAGTAGATCCGGGACTAGCGGGAGTACCCCCTACGAGCAGTACTTC. The whole variable domain, remainder taken from reference TRBV19 and TRBJ2-7, is DGGITQSPKYLFRKEGQNVTLSCEQNLNHDAMYWYRQDPGQGLRLIYYSQIVNDFQKGDIAEGYSVSREKKESFPLTVTSAQKNPTAFYLCASSRSGTSGSTPYEQYFGPGTRLTVT.

V is TRBV2 and J is TRBJ2-1, with 9 bases fitting TRBD2. The CDR3 loop spans 16 amino acids. V trimming: 8 bases; J trimming: 4 bases; junction bases outside the gene matches: 12. Germline CDR1 is SNHLY and CDR2 is FYNNEI. This CDR3 reads CASGLLAGEFYNEQFF. CDR3 DNA sequence: TGTGCCAGCGGACTCTTAGCGGGAGAATTTTACAATGAGCAGTTCTTC.

The V gene is TRBV3-1 (or the pseudogene TRBV3-2), the J gene TRBJ2-7; perhaps TRBD1 as D (6 bases). Germline CDR1 is LGHDT and CDR2 is YNNKEL (reference sequence). Deletions cut 4 bases from V and 3 bases from J, with 13 bases between. This CDR3 comprises 14 residues. The chain's CDR3 is CASSRQRTVYEQYF. Here the CDR3 DNA reads TGTGCCAGCAGCCGTCAACGGACAGTCTACGAGCAGTACTTC.

This clone was observed a few times. V usage is TRBV11-2 and J usage is TRBJ1-4; TRBD1 might be the D (5 bases). This CDR3 is built from 15 residues. Germline V lookup: CDR1 SGHAT, CDR2 FQNNGV. With 7 bases removed from V and 7 bases from J, the gap between germline ends came to 19 bases. CDR3 loop: CASKLSRQLGEKLFF. CDR3 in DNA: TGTGCCAGCAAATTATCGAGACAGCTGGGTGAAAAACTGTTTTTT.

The V gene is TRBV6-2 or TRBV6-3, the J gene TRBJ2-7, with TRBD2 identical over 10 bases. There are 14 residues in the CDR3. Germline lookup yields CDR1 MNHEY and CDR2 SVGEGT. Trimming at V came to 2 bases and at J to 2 bases, leaving 0 bases not matched to a gene. The DNA of the CDR3 is TGTGCCAGCAGTTACGGGACTAGCGCCTACGAGCAGTACTTC. It translates to CASSYGTSAYEQYF.

The rearrangement joins TRBV29-1 to TRBJ1-1; no clear D gene. This CDR3 is 15 amino acids long. V was trimmed by 0 bases and J by 1 base, leaving 12 bases between them. Germline CDR1 SQVTM, CDR2 ANQGSEA. This CDR3 is CSVEDHGEGNTEAFF. The CDR3 DNA is TGCAGCGTTGAAGATCACGGGGAGGGGAACACTGAAGCTTTCTTT.